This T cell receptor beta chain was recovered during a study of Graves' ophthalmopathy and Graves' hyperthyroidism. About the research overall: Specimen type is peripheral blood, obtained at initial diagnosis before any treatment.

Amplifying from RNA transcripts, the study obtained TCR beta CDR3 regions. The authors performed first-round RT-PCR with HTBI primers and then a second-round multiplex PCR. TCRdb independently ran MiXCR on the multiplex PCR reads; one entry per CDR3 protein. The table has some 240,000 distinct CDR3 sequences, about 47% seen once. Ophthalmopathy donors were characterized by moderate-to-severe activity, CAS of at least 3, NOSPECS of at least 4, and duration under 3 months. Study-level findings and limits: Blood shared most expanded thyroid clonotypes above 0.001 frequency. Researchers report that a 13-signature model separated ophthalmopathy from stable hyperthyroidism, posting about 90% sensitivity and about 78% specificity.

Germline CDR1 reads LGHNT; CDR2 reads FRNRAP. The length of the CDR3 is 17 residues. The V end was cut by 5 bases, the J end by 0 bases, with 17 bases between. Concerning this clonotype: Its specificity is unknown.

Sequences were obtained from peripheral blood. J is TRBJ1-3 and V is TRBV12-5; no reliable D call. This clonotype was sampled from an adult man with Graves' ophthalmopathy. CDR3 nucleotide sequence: TGTGCTAGTGGTCAAAGTTTAATTGGTTTCTCTGGAAACACCATATATTTT. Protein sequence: CASGQSLIGFSGNTIYF.